This T cell receptor beta chain originates from a study of cytomegalovirus exposure and HLA in healthy donors. A multiplex PCR was run with 60 Vbeta primers and 13 Jbeta primers. Authors' processing steps: Approximately 11 million shared chains were among approximately 80 million unique TCR beta chains counted in a later analysis. Sequencing used immunoSEQ multiplex PCR; TCRdb keeps in-frame clones, though not all of them. V, J and clone size are taken as reported in that table, and D and trimming were inferred from the DNA itself. Among fewer than 150,000 clones listed, roughly three quarters were seen once. Trimming at V came to 1 base and at J to 0 bases, leaving 7 bases not matched to a gene. CDR1 and CDR2 from the germline V gene are MGHRA and YSYEKL. The CDR3 consists of 17 residues.

The sequence was obtained from a man aged 30 to 39 in good health and CMV-seronegative. This chain uses TRBV4-1 with TRBJ2-3, with 7 bases that match TRBD1. Sequencing was performed on PBMCs. The CDR3: CASSQGIPGQSTDTQYF. The CDR3 DNA reads as TGCGCCAGCAGCCAAGGCATTCCGGGACAGAGCACAGATACGCAGTATTTT.